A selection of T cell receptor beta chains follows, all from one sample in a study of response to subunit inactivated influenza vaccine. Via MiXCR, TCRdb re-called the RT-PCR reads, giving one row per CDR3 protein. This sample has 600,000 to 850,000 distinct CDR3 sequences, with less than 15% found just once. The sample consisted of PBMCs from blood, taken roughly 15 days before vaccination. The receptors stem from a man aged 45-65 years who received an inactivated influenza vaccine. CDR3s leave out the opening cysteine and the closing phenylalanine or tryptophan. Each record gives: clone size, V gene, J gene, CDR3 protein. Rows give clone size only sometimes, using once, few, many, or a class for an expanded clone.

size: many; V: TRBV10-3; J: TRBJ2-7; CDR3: AIRRGLAGGIFADEQY
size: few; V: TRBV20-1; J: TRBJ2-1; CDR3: SAVPGQSYNEQF
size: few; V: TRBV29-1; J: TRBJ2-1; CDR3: SVEKGTSSVNEQF
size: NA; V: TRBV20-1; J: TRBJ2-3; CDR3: SARVDRTDTQY
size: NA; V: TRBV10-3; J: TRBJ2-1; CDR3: AISATGGEDEQF
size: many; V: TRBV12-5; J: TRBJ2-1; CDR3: ASGLGGGAKQF
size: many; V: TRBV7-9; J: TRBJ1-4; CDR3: ASSSKGAGSPKLF
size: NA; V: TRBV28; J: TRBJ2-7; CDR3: ASTSRWLSYEQY
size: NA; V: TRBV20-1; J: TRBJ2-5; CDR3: SASRSLQETQY
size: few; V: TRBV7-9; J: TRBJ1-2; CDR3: ASSRSGTAYGYT
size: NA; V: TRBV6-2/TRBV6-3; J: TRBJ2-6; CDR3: ASSRRDLGFSGANVLT
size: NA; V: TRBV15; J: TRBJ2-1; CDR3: ATSRSGDRDNEQF
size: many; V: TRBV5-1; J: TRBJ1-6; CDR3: ASSFRGVYNSPLH
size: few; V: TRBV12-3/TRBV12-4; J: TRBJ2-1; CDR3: ASSPGGGRRYNEQF
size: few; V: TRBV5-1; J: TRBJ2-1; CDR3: ASSLASGGAVGEQF
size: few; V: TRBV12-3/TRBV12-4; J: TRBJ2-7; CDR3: ASSFELRDRDEQY
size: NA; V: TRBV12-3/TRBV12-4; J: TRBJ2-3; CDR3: ASSQLNQADTQY
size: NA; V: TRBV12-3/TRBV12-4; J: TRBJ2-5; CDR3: ASSHNGGEKTQY
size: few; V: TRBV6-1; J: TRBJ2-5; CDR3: ASSEAGFVETQY
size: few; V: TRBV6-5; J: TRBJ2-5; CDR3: ASSSPAGSEETQY
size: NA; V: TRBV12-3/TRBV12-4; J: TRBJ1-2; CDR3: ASSSSGTYGYT
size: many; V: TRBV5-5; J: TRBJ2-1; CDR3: ASSSIGTGSYNEQF
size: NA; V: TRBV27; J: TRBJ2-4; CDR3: ASSLRHSIAGEGKNIQY
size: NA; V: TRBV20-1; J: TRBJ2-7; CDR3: SAITAGVYEQY
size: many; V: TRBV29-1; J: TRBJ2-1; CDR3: STRQGTEQF
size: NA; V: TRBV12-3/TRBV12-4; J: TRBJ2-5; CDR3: ASRQGVVETQY
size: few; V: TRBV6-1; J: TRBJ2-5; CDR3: ASRESGGQETQY
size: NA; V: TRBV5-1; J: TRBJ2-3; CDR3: ASSLVDGANTDTQY
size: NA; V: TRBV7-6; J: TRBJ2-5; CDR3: ASSLQRQGAGETQY
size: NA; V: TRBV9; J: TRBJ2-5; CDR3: ASSVGGTGAYQETQY
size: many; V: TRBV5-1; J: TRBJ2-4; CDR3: ASSSLLAGGAKNIQY
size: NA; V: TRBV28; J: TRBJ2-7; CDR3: ASSVGLAEAYEQY
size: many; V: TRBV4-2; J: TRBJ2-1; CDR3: ASSQRGLYNEQF
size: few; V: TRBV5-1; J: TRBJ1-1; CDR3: ASSLDVQANTEAF
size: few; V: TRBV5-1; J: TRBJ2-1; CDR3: ASSGGRGAYNEQF
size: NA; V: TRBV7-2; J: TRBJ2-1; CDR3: ASSLVRGPNEQF
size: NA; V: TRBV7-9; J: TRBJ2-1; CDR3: ASSFGRLAVSYNEQF
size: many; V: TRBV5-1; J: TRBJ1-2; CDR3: ASSNSDSNYGYT
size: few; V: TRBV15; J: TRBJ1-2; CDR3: ATSRPGLSYGYT
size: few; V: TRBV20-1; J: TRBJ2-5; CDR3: SATGTSGGTQETQY
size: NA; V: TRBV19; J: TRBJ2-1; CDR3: ASSVMGQGAEQF
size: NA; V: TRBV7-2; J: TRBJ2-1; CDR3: ASSLSGGINNEQF
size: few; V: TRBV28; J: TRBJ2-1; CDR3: ASSLLIPDNIDEQF
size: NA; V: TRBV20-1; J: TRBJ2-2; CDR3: SGLRRGAVTGELF
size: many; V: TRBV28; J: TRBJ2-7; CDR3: ASSQTGGYEQY
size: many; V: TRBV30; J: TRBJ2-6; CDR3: AWREEGVVRLSGANVLT
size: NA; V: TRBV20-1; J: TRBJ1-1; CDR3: SARIGGGGLNTEAF
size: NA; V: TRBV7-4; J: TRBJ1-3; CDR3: ASSPPSRIGNTIY